A single sample is the source of the 9 T cell receptor beta chains below, sequenced in a study of T cell changes during pregnancy in multiple sclerosis. Some clones are missing from TCRdb's copy, which holds only in-frame ones; the method was immunoSEQ multiplex PCR. The table records around 60,000 clones, about 94% of them present only once. Sample: CD4+ T cells from peripheral blood mononuclear cells, taken before pregnancy. The receptor source for this set is a female donor with multiple sclerosis, enrolled in a pregnancy study.

A single count supports this clone. This chain uses TRBV28 with TRBJ2-3; possibly TRBD2 for D (5 bases). Trimming took 6 bases from V and 3 from J, leaving 7 bases between them. Germline CDR1 reads MDHEN; CDR2 reads SYDVKM. This CDR3 has 12 residues. CDR3 nucleotide sequence: TGTGCCAGCAGCGGGGTGACAGATACGCAGTATTTT. Translation gives CASSGVTDTQYF.

The chain combines TRBV7-2 with TRBJ1-5; D not certain. Germline V gene data show CDR1 as SGHTA and CDR2 as FQGNSA. V shed 1 base and J shed 7 bases, with 8 bases lying between them. The CDR3 runs 13 residues. CDR3 loop: CASSLVSEQPQHF. For the CDR3, the DNA is TGTGCCAGCAGCTTAGTTTCGGAGCAGCCCCAGCATTTT.

The chain joins TRBV7-9 to TRBJ2-2, with 7 bases that match TRBD2. The CDR3 length is 15 residues. Germline V gene lookup returns CDR1 SEHNR and CDR2 FQNEAQ (reference sequence). V gave up 6 bases and J gave up 6 bases; unmatched junction bases: 10. The CDR3 sequence: CASRTSGTIAGELFF. The CDR3 nucleotides are TGTGCCAGCAGGACATCCGGGACTATAGCCGGGGAGCTGTTTTTT.

This chain uses TRBV5-1 with TRBJ2-3; D possibly corresponds to TRBD2 (5 bases). V was clipped by 2 bases and J by 6 bases, with 13 bases between them. The CDR3 covers 14 residues. Germline CDR1 SGHRS, CDR2 YFSETQ. The CDR3: CASSLGLGSDTQYF. CDR3 in DNA: TGCGCCAGCAGCTTAGGACTGGGGTCGGATACGCAGTATTTT.

The chain has TRBV7-2 and TRBJ2-7; the match to TRBD2 covers 9 bases. Per the germline V gene, CDR1 is SGHTA and CDR2 is FQGNSA. CDR3 size: 14 residues. The J segment lost 4 bases and the V segment lost 5 bases, leaving 6 bases of the junction unmatched. In DNA, the CDR3 is TGTGCCAGCAGCAATAGCGGGGGTTCTTACGAGCAGTACTTC. It translates to CASSNSGGSYEQYF.

The gene calls are TRBV28 and TRBJ2-7; 9 bases line up with TRBD1. V was pared by 4 bases and J by 5 bases, with 9 bases of the junction left unmatched. Germline CDR1 MDHEN, CDR2 SYDVKM. CDR3 length: 15 residues. The CDR3 is CASSSSGTGTNEQYF. The CDR3 DNA sequence: TGTGCCAGCAGTTCCTCCGGGACAGGGACCAACGAGCAGTACTTC.

This chain links TRBV28 with TRBJ2-1; a possible D gene is TRBD1 (5 bases). V was cut by 3 bases and J by 0 bases, with 12 bases left in between. CDR3 length: 16 residues. Germline V gives CDR1 MDHEN, CDR2 SYDVKM. The CDR3 sequence: CASSLGLLSSYNEQFF. The DNA of the CDR3 is TGTGCCAGCAGTTTGGGGCTCTTGAGCTCCTACAATGAGCAGTTCTTC.

V is TRBV29-1 and J is TRBJ2-2, with 7 nucleotides matching TRBD1. The J segment lost 2 bases and the V segment lost 4 bases, leaving 10 bases of the junction unmatched. CDR3 length: 16 amino acids. The germline gives CDR1 SQVTM, CDR2 ANQGSEA. CDR3 coding DNA: TGCAGCGTTGTCCTACAGGGGCCCAGCAACACCGGGGAGCTGTTTTTT. Protein: CSVVLQGPSNTGELFF.

This chain connects TRBV10-2 to TRBJ2-5; 7 positions agree with TRBD2. The V segment lost 2 bases and the J segment 9 bases; nucleotides outside the gene matches: 15. Germline values: CDR1 WSHSY, CDR2 SAAADI. The CDR3 covers 16 residues. The CDR3 DNA follows: TGCGCCAGCAGTGAGATCGGGCCTAGCGGAGCGAGAGCCCAGTACTTC. Amino acid sequence: CASSEIGPSGARAQYF.